This record looks at one T cell receptor (beta chain) sequence and its context. TCRdb keeps only in-frame clones here, not all; method: immunoSEQ multiplex PCR. The sample lists tens of thousands of clones, roughly 87% seen once, with 3% to 4% in the top ten. Germline V gene data show CDR1 as SNHLY and CDR2 as FYNNEI. The CDR3 contains 14 residues. The V end lost 2 bases, the J end lost 4 bases, and 11 bases lay between the germline ends. The record originates from a study of tissue T cells after allogeneic stem cell transplantation. The rearrangement uses TRBV2 and TRBJ1-2; tentative D call: TRBD1 (5 bases). This TCR was recovered from a woman aged 18 to 55 who later had graft-versus-host disease after an allogeneic stem cell transplant. Source: blood, taken before transplantation. CDR3 sequence: CASSERGSSYGYTF. Here the CDR3 DNA reads TGTGCCAGCAGTGAAAGGGGTTCTTCCTATGGCTACACCTTC.